This T cell receptor beta chain stems from a study of cytomegalovirus exposure and HLA in healthy donors. Study at large: In a previous analysis, more than 90 million unique TCR beta sequences were found from 150 million to 200 million T cells. Findings and limits, study-wide: Many donors carried some public TCRs, although rarity characterized most TCR sequences. Reported performance of the classifier showed diagnosis of cytomegalovirus status with high specificity and sensitivity. According to the study, 150 to 200 TCR beta chains were cytomegalovirus-associated.

Primers included in the PCR were 60 Vbeta and 13 Jbeta primers. Some clones are missing from TCRdb's copy, which holds only in-frame ones; the method was immunoSEQ multiplex PCR. The sample records approximately 180,000 clones, 70% to 80% being singletons. As concerns this clone: Its cognate antigen is unknown.

The CDR3 covers 16 residues. Germline V gene sequence: CDR1 SGHAT, CDR2 FQNNGV. V gave up 5 bases and J gave up 3 bases; unmatched junction bases: 11. Source material: PBMCs. The source of this sequence is a woman in her forties or fifties in good health and CMV-seronegative. This rearrangement joins TRBV11-2 to TRBJ1-1, with 8 bases fitting TRBD1. The DNA of the CDR3 is TGTGCCAGCAGCCCGGACAGGGACAGAATTTACACTGAAGCTTTCTTT. Translating it yields CASSPDRDRIYTEAFF.